The present T cell receptor beta chain was sequenced within a study of shared clonotypes between healthy human individuals. V was shortened by 2 bases and J by 3 bases, with 13 bases between the two germline ends. The CDR3 runs to 15 residues. CDR1 is MNHNS, CDR2 SASEGT, per germline. The assay ran at deep level. What was sequenced on ten immunoSEQ deep assay plates was unsorted PBMC DNA. In the original workflow: Filtering differed since immunoSEQ provided only junctions, with no quality scores. The assay was immunoSEQ multiplex PCR, and TCRdb's table has in-frame clones only and misses some. Clone size and V and J calls were adopted from that table, with D and trimming inferred from the DNA. Of some 490,000 clones in the sample, roughly 80% were seen once. Caucasian adults residing in Nashville, Tennessee made up all the donors.

The sequencing sample was made of PBMCs. The chain joins TRBV6-1 to TRBJ1-1, with a weak D call TRBD1 (5 bases). The receptor was isolated from a woman aged 40 to 55 in good health. Some clones in this sample may be carry-over from other donors' samples. CDR3 in DNA: TGTGCCAGCAGTGAATATAAGGGGATGGACACTGAAGCTTTCTTT. Amino acids: CASSEYKGMDTEAFF.